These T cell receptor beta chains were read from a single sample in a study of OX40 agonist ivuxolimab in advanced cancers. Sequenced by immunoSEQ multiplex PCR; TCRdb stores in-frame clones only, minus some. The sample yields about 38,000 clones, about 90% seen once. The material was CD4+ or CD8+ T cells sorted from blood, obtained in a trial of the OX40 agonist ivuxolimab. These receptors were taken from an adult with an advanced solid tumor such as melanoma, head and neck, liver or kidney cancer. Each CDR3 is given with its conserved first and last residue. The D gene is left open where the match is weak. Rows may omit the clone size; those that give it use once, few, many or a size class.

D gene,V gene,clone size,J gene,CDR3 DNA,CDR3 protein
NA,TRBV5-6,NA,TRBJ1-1,TGTGCCAGCACCCGCCTTGGAACAGGGAGGGAAGCTTTCTTT,CASTRLGTGREAFF
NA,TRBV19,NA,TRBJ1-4,TGTGCCAGTAGTGCGTGGTCAACCAGTGAAAAACTGTTTTTT,CASSAWSTSEKLFF
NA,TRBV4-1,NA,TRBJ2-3,TGCGCCAGCAGCCAAGACCGGGGGCGGTTCAAGTTAGATACGCAGTATTTT,CASSQDRGRFKLDTQYF
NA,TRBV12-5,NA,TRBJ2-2,TGTGCTAGTGGCCGACATAACACCGGGGAGCTGTTTTTT,CASGRHNTGELFF
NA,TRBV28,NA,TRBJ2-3,TGTGCCAGCAGTTCACCCTACAGGGCAGGACGCACAGATACGCAGTATTTT,CASSSPYRAGRTDTQYF
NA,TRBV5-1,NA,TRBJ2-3,TGCGCCAGCAGCTTGGCCAGGGGAACGCAGTATTTT,CASSLARGTQYF
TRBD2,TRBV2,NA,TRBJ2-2,TGTGCCAGCAGTGGGCCTAGCGGAAACACCGGGGAGCTGTTTTTT,CASSGPSGNTGELFF
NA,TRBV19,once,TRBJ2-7,TGTGCCAGTAGCGACGAGGGACTCATATACGAGCAGTACTTC,CASSDEGLIYEQYF
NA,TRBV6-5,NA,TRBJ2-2,TGTGCCAGCAGGCCCGACACGACTACCGGGGAGCTGTTTTTT,CASRPDTTTGELFF
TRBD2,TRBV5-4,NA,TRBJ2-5,TGTGCCAGCAGCTCGGGGGGAGGTCGAGAGACCCAGTACTTC,CASSSGGGRETQYF
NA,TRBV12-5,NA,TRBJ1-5,TGTGCTAGTGGGACCGATACAGATCAGCCCCAGCATTTT,CASGTDTDQPQHF
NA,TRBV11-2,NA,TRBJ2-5,TGTGCCAGCAGCAATACGGGGGGCTGGGGAGAAGAGACCCAGTACTTC,CASSNTGGWGEETQYF
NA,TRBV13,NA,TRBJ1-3,TGTGCCAGCAGCTTCACGGGTTCTGGAAACACCATATATTTT,CASSFTGSGNTIYF
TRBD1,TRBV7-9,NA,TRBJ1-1,TGTGCCAGCAGCTTAGACAGGGGACGAACTGAAGCTTTCTTT,CASSLDRGRTEAFF
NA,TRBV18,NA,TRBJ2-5,TGTGCCAGCTCACCACAGAACCAAGAGACCCAGTACTTC,CASSPQNQETQYF
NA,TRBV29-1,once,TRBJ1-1,TGCAGCGCCTCCCGAGGGACGGGGGGTGAAGCTTTCTTT,CSASRGTGGEAFF
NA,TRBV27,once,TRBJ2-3,TGTGCCAGAGGACGAGGGACGATAACAGATACGCAGTATTTT,CARGRGTITDTQYF
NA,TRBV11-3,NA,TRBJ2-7,TGTGCCAGCAGCTTAGGCCCACAGGGCTACGAGCAGTACTTC,CASSLGPQGYEQYF
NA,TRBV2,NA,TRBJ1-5,TGTGCCAGCAGTGAAGCGCTTAGGGGTCAGCCCCAGCATTTT,CASSEALRGQPQHF
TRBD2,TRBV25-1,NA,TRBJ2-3,TGTGCCAGCAGTGAATTTCTAGCGGGAGTGGGCGCAGATACGCAGTATTTT,CASSEFLAGVGADTQYF
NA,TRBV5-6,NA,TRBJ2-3,TGTGCCAGCAGCTGGGCGGGGCGGGGGCAGAGAGATACGCAGTATTTT,CASSWAGRGQRDTQYF
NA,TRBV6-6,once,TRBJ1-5,TGTGCCAGCAGTAAATATGACGGTGGGCCCCAGCATTTT,CASSKYDGGPQHF
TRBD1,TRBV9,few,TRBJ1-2,TGTGCCAGCAGCCCCGCGACAGGGTTAACCTATGGCTACACCTTC,CASSPATGLTYGYTF
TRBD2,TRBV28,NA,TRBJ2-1,TGTGCCAGCAGCCAAGCGGGGGGAGCCTACAATGAGCAGTTCTTC,CASSQAGGAYNEQFF
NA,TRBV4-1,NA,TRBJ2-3,TGCGCCAGCAGCCAGTTCGAAACAGATACGCAGTATTTT,CASSQFETDTQYF
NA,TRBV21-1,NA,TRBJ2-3,TGTGCCAGCAGCACTCGAGGGGGCTGCGATACGCAGTATTTT,CASSTRGGCDTQYF
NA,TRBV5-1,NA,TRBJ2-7,TGCGCCAGCAGTAGCAGGGATACCACATACTTC,CASSSRDTTYF
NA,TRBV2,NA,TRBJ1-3,TGTGCCAGCAGTGGGATCCGGGGGATCCCTGGAAACACCATATATTTT,CASSGIRGIPGNTIYF
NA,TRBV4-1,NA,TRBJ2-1,TGCGCCAGCAGCCGGGGACCGACGCTAGTCGGTGAGCAGTTCTTC,CASSRGPTLVGEQFF
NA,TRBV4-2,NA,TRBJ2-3,TGTGCCAGCAGCCAAGCCCTGTCTGGGGCACCAGTTGGAGATACGCAGTATTTT,CASSQALSGAPVGDTQYF
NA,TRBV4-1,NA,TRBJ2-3,TGCGCCAGCAGCCAAGAAGGGACGGATACGCAGTATTTT,CASSQEGTDTQYF
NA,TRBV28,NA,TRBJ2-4,TGTGCCAGCAGTTCGCCGCCCGGTCGTGGTGAAGACATTCAGTACTTC,CASSSPPGRGEDIQYF
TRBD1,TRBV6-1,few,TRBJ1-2,TGTGCCAGCAGAGGACAGGGGGAGGACTATGGCTACACCTTC,CASRGQGEDYGYTF
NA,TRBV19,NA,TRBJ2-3,TGTGCCAGTACTAAAATAGGCACAGATACGCAGTATTTT,CASTKIGTDTQYF
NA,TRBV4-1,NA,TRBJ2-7,TGCGCCAGCAGCCAGTCCCGGGACATTACCTACGAGCAGTACTTC,CASSQSRDITYEQYF
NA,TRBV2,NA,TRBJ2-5,TGTGCCAGCGCTCCGGGACAACAAGAGACCCAGTACTTC,CASAPGQQETQYF
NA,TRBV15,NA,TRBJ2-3,TGTGCCACCAGCAGAGAGAGCGGGTATTCAGATACGCAGTATTTT,CATSRESGYSDTQYF
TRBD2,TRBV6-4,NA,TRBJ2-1,TGTGCCAGGACAGCCCCCTGGCGGGGGGGGAACAATGAGCAGTTCTTC,CARTAPWRGGNNEQFF
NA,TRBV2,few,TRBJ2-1,TGTGCCAGCAGTGACCAGGGAGGGCAGTTCTTC,CASSDQGGQFF
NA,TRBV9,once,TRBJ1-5,TGTGCCAGCAGCGTAGGGGGAAATAGCAATCAGCCCCAGCATTTT,CASSVGGNSNQPQHF
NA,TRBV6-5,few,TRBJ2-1,TGTGCCAGCACAAGGACAGCCTCCTACAATGAGCAGTTCTTC,CASTRTASYNEQFF
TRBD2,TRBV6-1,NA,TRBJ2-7,TGTGCCAGCAGTCGACTAGCGGGGAACTCCTACGAGCAGTACTTC,CASSRLAGNSYEQYF
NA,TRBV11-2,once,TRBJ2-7,TGTGCCAGCAGCCCCACCCCGGGACCTTACGAGCAGTACTTC,CASSPTPGPYEQYF
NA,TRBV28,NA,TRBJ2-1,TGTGCCAGCAGTCAAACTAGGGCTGAGCAGTTCTTC,CASSQTRAEQFF
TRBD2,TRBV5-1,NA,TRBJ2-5,TGCGCCAGCAGCCAGGGACTAGCGGGGGGCGGAGAGACCCAGTACTTC,CASSQGLAGGGETQYF
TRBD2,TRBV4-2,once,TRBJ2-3,TGTGCCAGCAGCCGGTCGGGACTAGCGGGGGGGACAGATACGCAGTATTTT,CASSRSGLAGGTDTQYF
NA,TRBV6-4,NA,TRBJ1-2,TGTGCCAGCAGTGAGTCGGGAAGGAAGGACTATGGCTACACCTTC,CASSESGRKDYGYTF
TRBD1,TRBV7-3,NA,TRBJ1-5,TGTGCCAGCAGCACCTCCGGGACAGGGGGTGACCAGGGGCAGCCCCAGCATTTT,CASSTSGTGGDQGQPQHF
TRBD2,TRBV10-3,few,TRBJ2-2,TGTGCCATCAGTGAGCGTCCGGATAGCGGGAGGGCCGTCGGGGAGCTGTTTTTT,CAISERPDSGRAVGELFF
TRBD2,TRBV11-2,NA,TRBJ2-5,TGTGCCAGCAGCTCAGGACTAGCGGGGCCTCAAAGGACCCAGTACTTC,CASSSGLAGPQRTQYF
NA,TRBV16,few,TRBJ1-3,TGTGCCAGCAGCCAGGGGCCGGGTACTTCTGGAAACACCATATATTTT,CASSQGPGTSGNTIYF
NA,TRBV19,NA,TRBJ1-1,TGTGCCAGTAGTAGTCCCCGGACAGCAATGAACACTGAAGCTTTCTTT,CASSSPRTAMNTEAFF
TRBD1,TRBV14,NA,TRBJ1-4,TGTGCCAGCAGCCAAGATTCAGGGGGCGGTGAAAAACTGTTTTTT,CASSQDSGGGEKLFF
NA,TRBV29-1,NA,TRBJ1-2,TGCAGCGTTCCGGACGGACTTGGATTAAGGGGTGGCTACACCTTC,CSVPDGLGLRGGYTF